One and the same sample provided the 8 T cell receptor beta chains below, sequenced in a study of vaccination and CD4 T cells after COVID-19 (dated by TCRdb to between 2021 and 2024). To prepare the library, PCR was applied. Data came from an Illumina iSeq 100. DNA from cultured CD4+ T cells underwent TCR sequencing with the Oncomine TCR Beta short-read assay at the Johns Hopkins FTIC core. TCRdb ran its own pipeline on the public reads, namely fastp trimming at Q25 and MiXCR clone calling, and kept in-frame beta chains. Rows with a matching CDR3 protein are joined into one entry that keeps the most common DNA and genes. Here the sample has thousands of distinct CDR3 sequences; over 45% occur a single time. The ten largest clones take up roughly 17% of the sample. Their antigen targets remain unknown. Sample treatment or condition, as interpreted from the label and publication: roughly 10-day PBMC culture with coronavirus spike peptide pools or control peptides (ViraFEST assay). CD4+ T cells from unexposed donors were collected before the COVID-19 pandemic (2011-2018).

Specimen: CD4+ T cells from blood, cultured in vitro. All receptors derive from a human donor in good health.

This rearrangement joins TRBV2 to TRBJ2-7; D gene ambiguous. This CDR3 spans 16 amino acids. V was shortened by 6 bases and J by 5 bases, with 23 bases between the two germline ends. Per germline, CDR1 SNHLY and CDR2 FYNNEI. In nucleotides, the CDR3 is TGTGCCAGCAGAGTTACTACATGGGCCCTTAAGGACGAGCAGTACTTC. Its translation: CASRVTTWALKDEQYF.

This clonotype was seen once. The J gene is TRBJ2-1, the V gene TRBV20-1; D is perhaps TRBD2 (6 bases). Germline V gene data show CDR1 as DFQATT and CDR2 as SNEGSKA (reference sequence). The V end was cut by 3 bases, the J end by 2 bases, with 11 bases between. The CDR3 consists of 14 residues. The CDR3 sequence is CSASGGNPYNEQFF. CDR3 sequence (DNA): TGCAGTGCTAGCGGGGGAAATCCCTACAATGAGCAGTTCTTC.

The chain couples TRBV2 to TRBJ1-2; the D is unclear. In germline, CDR1 is SNHLY, CDR2 FYNNEI. Trimming stripped 1 base from V and 5 bases from J, with 8 bases between. This CDR3 is 13 amino acids long. The CDR3 loop reads CASSEVEHYGYTF. In DNA form, the CDR3 reads TGTGCCAGCAGTGAAGTTGAGCATTATGGCTACACCTTC.

CDR3 sequence reads: CASDTGVRQETQYF. The CDR3 coding sequence is TGTGCCAGCGACACAGGGGTGCGCCAAGAGACCCAGTACTTC. The J gene is TRBJ2-5, the V gene TRBV11-2, with TRBD1 matching 7 bases. The germline V gene has CDR1 SGHAT and CDR2 FQNNGV. The CDR3 has 14 amino acids. Trimming at V came to 8 bases and at J to 1 base, leaving 7 bases not matched to a gene.

This clonotype was seen a few times. The chain carries TRBV29-1 and TRBJ2-3, with 13 nucleotides matching TRBD2. Germline lookup yields CDR1 SQVTM and CDR2 ANQGSEA. The trim removed 6 bases at V and 4 bases at J, leaving 10 bases unmatched. This CDR3 region has 16 residues. As DNA, the CDR3 is TGCAGCGTCCGCATACTAGCGGGGGGGCCGGCAGATACGCAGTATTTT. Protein product: CSVRILAGGPADTQYF.

This clonotype occurred a few times. J is TRBJ2-4 and V is TRBV20-1; unclear D gene. The CDR3 covers 16 residues. Germline V gives CDR1 DFQATT, CDR2 SNEGSKA (reference sequence). V gave up 0 bases and J gave up 2 bases, with 14 bases separating them. The CDR3 nucleotides read TGCAGTGCTAGAGATCTTAAGGGCGGAACCAAAAACATTCAGTACTTC. This gives the protein CSARDLKGGTKNIQYF.

A few counts support this clonotype. This rearrangement joins TRBV19 to TRBJ2-5; maybe TRBD2 (6 bases). V lost 3 bases to trimming and J lost 1 base, with 9 bases between them. Germline lookup yields CDR1 LNHDA and CDR2 SQIVND (reference sequence). The CDR3 contains 14 residues. The CDR3 sequence is CASSIPSAQETQYF. The CDR3 DNA follows: TGTGCCAGTAGTATCCCTAGCGCCCAAGAGACCCAGTACTTC.

The V and J genes are TRBV2 and TRBJ1-2, with a tentative D call TRBD1 (6 bases). Trimming removed 2 bases at V and 7 bases at J, with 14 bases between. Germline V gene data show CDR1 as SNHLY and CDR2 as FYNNEI. CDR3 length equals 14 residues. CDR3 bases: TGTGCCAGCAGTGAACTACGGGGGGGCGCTGGCTACACCTTC. This codes for CASSELRGGAGYTF.